The 29 T cell receptor beta chains presented below share a single source sample, sequenced in a study of T-cell reconstitution after alpha-beta-depleted transplantation in children. Unique molecular identifiers were incorporated during preparation of the TCRbeta library. Via MiXCR, TCRdb re-called the PCR reads, giving one row per CDR3 protein. The table includes about 830,000 distinct CDR3 sequences, roughly 16% detected once. The sequencing here drew on PBMCs, mostly from graft donor cells, taken 360 days after TCRalphabeta/CD19-depleted stem cell transplant. The receptor source for this set is a male patient between 5 and 17 years old who had a stem cell transplant for acute lymphoblastic leukemia, so the T cells may come from the graft donor.

The rearrangement uses TRBV10-3 and TRBJ1-2; no firm D call. Per the germline V gene, CDR1 is ENHRY and CDR2 is SYGVKD. The CDR3 is 14 amino acids. V was cut by 0 bases and J by 10 bases, with 15 bases left in between. The CDR3 coding sequence is TGTGCCATCAGTGAGTCCCCGCGCGCGGACCTCTACACCTTC. Translated: CAISESPRADLYTF.

This clonotype came up a few times. The CDR3, as DNA: TGTGCCAGCAGCCCACCCACCCAGGGTAAGGGCTACAATGAGCAGTTCTTC. Protein sequence: CASSPPTQGKGYNEQFF. The chain links TRBV7-9 to TRBJ2-1; weak D call: TRBD1 (5 bases). The germline V and J ends were trimmed by 5 bases and 3 bases, with 20 bases remaining between them. This CDR3 has 17 amino acids. In germline, CDR1 is SEHNR, CDR2 FQNEAQ (reference sequence).

In this sample, this clonotype turned up a few times. This chain uses TRBV3-1 with TRBJ2-7; D perhaps matches TRBD2 (6 bases). The CDR3 is 12 amino acids. Germline V CDR1 and CDR2: LGHDT, YNNKEL (reference sequence). Trimming stripped 3 bases from V and 6 bases from J, with 9 bases between. The chain's CDR3 is CASSQGGFEQYF. CDR3 nucleotide sequence: TGTGCCAGCAGCCAGGGGGGATTCGAGCAGTACTTC.

A few counts support this clonotype. The V and J genes are TRBV10-3 and TRBJ2-2; possibly TRBD1 or TRBD2 for D (5 bases each). Germline CDR1 is ENHRY and CDR2 is SYGVKD. The CDR3 is made up of 14 amino acids. V lost 8 bases, J lost 3 bases, and 13 bases lay in between. The CDR3 loop is CAIGWGPHTGELFF. The CDR3 DNA reads as TGTGCCATCGGGTGGGGACCTCACACCGGGGAGCTGTTTTTT.

The gene calls are TRBV5-1 and TRBJ2-7; the D gene is possibly TRBD2 (5 bases). Trimming took 5 bases from V and 4 from J, leaving 16 bases between them. The CDR3 loop spans 14 amino acids. Germline-derived CDR1 and CDR2 are SGHRS and YFSETQ. The DNA for the CDR3 is TGCGCCAGCAGTGGAAGTAGCGCGATTTACGAGCAGTACTTC. Translation gives CASSGSSAIYEQYF.

The CDR3 DNA reads TGTGCCAGCAGCCCCCGTCGATTCGGAGAAGGGGGAAACACCATATATTTT. Protein product: CASSPRRFGEGGNTIYF. The V and J genes are TRBV27 and TRBJ1-3; D unresolved. The V gene's germline CDR1 is MNHEY and CDR2 SMNVEV (reference sequence). Deletions cut 6 bases from V and 4 bases from J, with 22 bases between. This CDR3 has 17 amino acids.

V usage is TRBV29-1 and J usage is TRBJ2-7; TRBD2 aligns across 16 bases. CDR3 size: 13 residues. Per the germline V gene, CDR1 is SQVTM and CDR2 is ANQGSEA. V dropped 5 bases and J dropped 7; count of bases not matched to a gene: 2. The CDR3 coding sequence is TGCAGCGTTCCGGGACTAGCGGGAGGGGAGCAGTACTTC. It yields the protein CSVPGLAGGEQYF.

V is TRBV29-1 and J is TRBJ2-5, with D unclear. From germline, CDR1 is SQVTM and CDR2 ANQGSEA. The CDR3 spans 12 residues. Between the trimmed V and J ends, which lost 6 bases and 3 bases, there was a span of 11 bases. Written as DNA, the CDR3 is TGCAGCGTCCTGTGGGCAGAAGAGACCCAGTACTTC. As protein: CSVLWAEETQYF.

The chain employs TRBV19 and TRBJ1-5; TRBD1 might be the D (6 bases). The V gene's germline CDR1 is LNHDA and CDR2 SQIVND (reference sequence). This CDR3 comprises 16 residues. V was clipped by 7 bases and J by 0 bases, with 16 bases between them. The CDR3, as DNA: TGTGCCAGTAACCATCTCCAGGGGTATAGCAATCAGCCCCAGCATTTT. This codes for CASNHLQGYSNQPQHF.

The chain carries TRBV12-3 or TRBV12-4 and TRBJ2-2; 7 nucleotides align to TRBD1. V shed 2 bases, J shed 7 bases, and the junction held 4 bases outside the gene matches. CDR3 size: 14 residues. The chain's CDR3 is CASSLYGTDGELFF. The CDR3 DNA reads as TGTGCCAGCAGTTTATATGGGACAGACGGGGAGCTGTTTTTT.

The rearrangement uses TRBV14 and TRBJ2-5; D not certain. V was clipped by 4 bases and J by 1 base, with 13 bases between them. The CDR3 contains 15 residues. Germline V lookup: CDR1 SGHDN, CDR2 FVKESK. The CDR3 loop reads CASSLLLRRQETQYF. CDR3 nucleotide sequence: TGTGCCAGCAGCCTACTCTTACGCCGCCAAGAGACCCAGTACTTC.

The sample holds many counts of this clonotype. The chain uses TRBV5-1 and TRBJ1-1; 7 bases map to TRBD1. Looked up from germline, CDR1 is SGHRS and CDR2 is YFSETQ. The CDR3 is 13 amino acids. V shed 2 bases and J 6 bases; nucleotides not matched to a gene: 4. The CDR3 bases are TGCGCCAGCAGCTTTGACAGGGCGGCTGAAGCTTTCTTT. This sequence encodes CASSFDRAAEAFF.

This clonotype occurred a few times. The genes are TRBV27 and TRBJ1-1; D remains ambiguous. Germline assignment: CDR1 MNHEY and CDR2 SMNVEV (reference sequence). The V end was cut by 3 bases, the J end by 1 base, with 6 bases between. The CDR3 consists of 13 residues. CDR3 bases: TGTGCCAGCAGTTTTATCGAGAACACTGAAGCTTTCTTT. Protein: CASSFIENTEAFF.

This clonotype was recorded at least ten times. V and J are TRBV7-6 and TRBJ2-1; unclear D gene. Trimming left V 3 bases short and J 11 bases short, with 2 bases between. Germline V gives CDR1 SGHVS, CDR2 FNYEAQ. This CDR3 has 9 residues. For the CDR3, the DNA is TGTGCCAGCAGCTTTAAGCAGTTCTTC. Protein: CASSFKQFF.

There are a few counts of this clonotype. This chain connects TRBV5-4 to TRBJ2-3; 10 bases align to TRBD2. CDR1 is SGHNT, CDR2 YYREEE, per germline (reference sequence). V dropped 7 bases and J dropped 4; count of bases not matched to a gene: 12. CDR3 length equals 16 residues. The CDR3 DNA follows: TGTGCCAGCTTTCAGGACTCGCTAGCGGGAGCAGATACGCAGTATTTT. Encoded protein: CASFQDSLAGADTQYF.

This sequence joins TRBV14 and TRBJ2-2; no reliable D call. The CDR3 totals 16 residues. Trimming left V 1 base short and J 1 base short, with 10 bases between. Germline assignment: CDR1 SGHDN and CDR2 FVKESK. CDR3 DNA: TGTGCCAGCAGCCAAGGTATTCTGGAGAACACCGGGGAGCTGTTTTTT. Translated: CASSQGILENTGELFF. The whole variable domain, filled in from reference TRBV14 and TRBJ2-2, reads EAGVTQFPSHSVIEKGQTVTLRCDPISGHDNLYWYRRVMGKEIKFLLHFVKESKQDESGMPNNRFLAERTGGTYSTLKVQPAELEDSGVYFCASSQGILENTGELFFGEGSRLTVL.

The chain uses TRBV19 and TRBJ2-1; D could derive from TRBD1 or TRBD2 (5 bases each). CDR3 length: 16 amino acids. CDR1 and CDR2 (germline): LNHDA, SQIVND (reference sequence). Deletions cut 2 bases from V and 7 bases from J, with 18 bases between. The CDR3 is CASSILGRGPGNEQFF. In DNA form, the CDR3 reads TGTGCCAGTAGTATACTGGGACGGGGACCGGGTAATGAGCAGTTCTTC. Complete variable domain (other parts from reference TRBV19 and TRBJ2-1): DGGITQSPKYLFRKEGQNVTLSCEQNLNHDAMYWYRQDPGQGLRLIYYSQIVNDFQKGDIAEGYSVSREKKESFPLTVTSAQKNPTAFYLCASSILGRGPGNEQFFGPGTRLTVL.

V gene TRBV14 combines with J gene TRBJ2-1; unclear D gene. V was shortened by 6 bases and J by 8 bases, with 8 bases between the two germline ends. Germline V gives CDR1 SGHDN, CDR2 FVKESK. CDR3 length equals 11 residues. The CDR3: CASSHQHEQFF. The CDR3 nucleotides are TGTGCCAGCAGTCACCAGCATGAGCAGTTCTTC.

This clonotype was seen many times. This sequence joins TRBV29-1 and TRBJ2-2; weak D call: TRBD2 (6 bases). Per the germline V gene, CDR1 is SQVTM and CDR2 is ANQGSEA. V was trimmed by 6 bases and J by 8 bases, leaving 22 bases between them. This CDR3 is 15 amino acids long. The CDR3 nucleotides are TGCAGCGTACCCGGGACTCCTTACCCCGGGGGGGAGCTGTTTTTT. Translation gives CSVPGTPYPGGELFF.

The V gene is TRBV7-3, the J gene TRBJ2-3; the match to TRBD2 covers 7 bases. After removal of 9 bases from V and 3 bases from J, the junction contained 9 bases not matched to a gene. Germline V lookup: CDR1 SGHTA, CDR2 FQGTGA. The CDR3 sequence is 14 residues long. CDR3 loop: CASQAGIRTDTQYF. The CDR3 DNA reads as TGTGCCAGTCAAGCGGGAATAAGAACAGATACGCAGTATTTT.

This clonotype was counted only a few times. This chain links TRBV7-9 with TRBJ2-1; TRBD2 matches 8 bases. CDR1 and CDR2 (germline): SEHNR, FQNEAQ (reference sequence). Trimming removed 3 bases from V and 4 bases from J; junction bases left unmatched: 8. The CDR3 length is 16 residues. The CDR3 region is CASSLLSGSVYNEQFF. The CDR3 region has the DNA TGTGCCAGCAGCTTGTTGAGCGGGAGTGTGTACAATGAGCAGTTCTTC.

This clonotype was seen a few times. V gene TRBV7-8 combines with J gene TRBJ2-1; TRBD1 matches 8 bases. This CDR3 has 16 amino acids. Germline lookup yields CDR1 SGHVS and CDR2 FQNEAQ. Trimming took 5 bases from V and 6 from J; bases not matched to a gene: 12. The CDR3 DNA reads TGTGCCAGCAGCCGGGCCCGGACAGGGAATATCAATGAGCAGTTCTTC. Translated, it gives CASSRARTGNINEQFF.

A word on this clonotype: Its ends do not fully match the called genes, so a read error is possible. This chain uses TRBV7-9 with TRBJ2-7, with TRBD1 identical over 10 bases. Germline V gene sequence: CDR1 SEHNR, CDR2 FQNEAQ (reference sequence). The CDR3 extends over 16 amino acids. The CDR3 loop is CASSASTGGLKLPQSF. The CDR3, as DNA: TGTGCCAGCAGCGCCTCGACAGGGGGCCTAAAGCTGCCCCAGTCTTTC.

The chain has TRBV7-3 and TRBJ2-1; 9 nucleotides line up with TRBD2. Germline loops: CDR1 SGHTA, CDR2 FQGTGA. V dropped 6 bases and J dropped 3; count of bases not matched to a gene: 3. This CDR3 spans 14 amino acids. The CDR3 DNA is TGTGCCAGCAGACGGACTAGCGACTACAATGAGCAGTTCTTC. Its translation: CASRRTSDYNEQFF.

There are a few counts of this clonotype. This chain uses TRBV6-2 or TRBV6-3 with TRBJ2-7; D is uncertain. The V gene's germline CDR1 is MNHEY and CDR2 SVGEGT. The CDR3 consists of 13 residues. Trimming removed 2 bases from V and 4 bases from J, with 9 bases in between. The CDR3, as DNA: TGTGCCAGCAGTTACACCACCGGGTACGAGCAGTACTTC. Protein product: CASSYTTGYEQYF.

Only a few counts were recorded for this clonotype. The chain uses TRBV19 and TRBJ2-1; D is uncertain. The CDR3 is made up of 15 amino acids. V was cut by 1 base and J by 0 bases, with 7 bases left in between. Germline V gene data show CDR1 as LNHDA and CDR2 as SQIVND (reference sequence). DNA of the CDR3: TGTGCCAGTAGTATAGTGCAGAGCTCCTACAATGAGCAGTTCTTC. Its translation: CASSIVQSSYNEQFF.

This chain uses TRBV28 with TRBJ1-2; D is unclear. The V gene lost 8 bases and the J gene lost 1 base, with 17 bases spanning the gap. The CDR3 totals 15 residues. Germline V lookup: CDR1 MDHEN, CDR2 SYDVKM. CDR3 nucleotides: TGTGCCAGCGCACTTTCGGGAACTGGTAACTATGGCTACACCTTC. It codes for CASALSGTGNYGYTF.

The chain uses TRBV7-2 and TRBJ2-7; 13 nucleotides align to TRBD2. This CDR3 has 22 amino acids. Germline-derived CDR1 and CDR2 are SGHTA and FQGNSA. The junction had 22 bases not matched to a gene; V was cut back by 2 bases and J by 3 bases. The CDR3 here is CASSLLVGTSGKKGSLYYEQYF. Here the CDR3 DNA reads TGTGCCAGCAGCTTATTAGTTGGGACTAGCGGGAAAAAGGGCTCCCTCTACTACGAGCAGTACTTC.

This clonotype showed up just a few times. The chain recombines TRBV5-6 with TRBJ1-1; D is uncertain. Trimming left V 5 bases short and J 0 bases short, with 11 bases between. The CDR3 extends over 14 amino acids. Germline values: CDR1 SGHDT, CDR2 YYEEEE. The CDR3 region is CASRLAGVNTEAFF. Here the CDR3 DNA reads TGTGCCAGCAGGCTGGCAGGAGTGAACACTGAAGCTTTCTTT.